The sequence of this TCR beta chain was determined in a study of blood T cell repertoires in COVID-19. Study details: Specimens from acute and convalescent COVID-19 originated in the United States, Italy and Spain. The cDNA or gDNA used as material had been derived from T cells, B-cell-depleted T cells, or PBMCs.

Original analysis: Estimation of nucleated cell counts relied on the amplification of reference gene primers. Assay: immunoSEQ multiplex PCR; the TCRdb copy retains only in-frame clones and omits some. That table gives V, J and clone size, and the DNA gave D and trimming. The sample records fewer than 500,000 clones, roughly 80% being singletons. The CDR3 runs 15 residues. Trimming took 0 bases from V and 7 from J, leaving 11 bases between them. Germline CDR1 reads SGDLS; CDR2 reads YYNGEE. This receptor was obtained from a human donor with acute or convalescent COVID-19. The donor label of this sample is uncertain. The V gene is TRBV9, the J gene TRBJ1-6, with D perhaps matching TRBD1 (5 bases). Sequencing was performed on peripheral blood. The CDR3 DNA sequence: TGTGCCAGCAGCGTAGCAGGGCTCGGAAATTCACCCCTCCACTTT. Encoded protein: CASSVAGLGNSPLHF.